Below are 25 T cell receptor beta chains sequenced from a single sample in a study of T cell responses to AZD1222 COVID-19 vaccine. TCRdb keeps only in-frame clones here, not all; method: immunoSEQ multiplex PCR. Of fewer than 120,000 clones in the sample, 85% to 95% are singletons; the top ten hold approximately 2.8%. The source was peripheral blood, collected 28 days after the second AZD1222 dose. Receptors originate from an adult who received the AZD1222 COVID-19 vaccine.

V is TRBV29-1 and J is TRBJ1-2; possibly TRBD1 for D (5 bases). The CDR3 is 16 residues long. V lost 5 bases to trimming and J lost 0 bases, with 19 bases between them. Germline values: CDR1 SQVTM, CDR2 ANQGSEA. Here the CDR3 reads CSVSISGDSPNYGYTF. CDR3 sequence (DNA): TGCAGCGTTTCTATCTCCGGAGACAGTCCTAACTATGGCTACACCTTC.

This chain joins TRBV21-1 and TRBJ1-5; the table gives TRBD1 as D, unverified against the DNA. TRBV21-1 counts as a pseudogene. The CDR3 spans 13 residues. The CDR3 sequence is CARDSRSNQPQHF. DNA of the CDR3: TGTGCCAGAGATTCCAGATCCAATCAGCCCCAGCATTTT.

The chain links TRBV5-1 to TRBJ2-5, with D hard to call. Germline values: CDR1 SGHRS, CDR2 YFSETQ. This CDR3 contains 12 residues. The V and J ends lost 0 bases and 5 bases respectively, with 5 bases between them. As DNA, the CDR3 is TGCGCCAGCAGCTTGGAGGAGGAGACCCAGTACTTC. This encodes CASSLEEETQYF. The whole variable domain, filled in from reference TRBV5-1 and TRBJ2-5, reads KAGVTQTPRYLIKTRGQQVTLSCSPISGHRSVSWYQQTPGQGLQFLFEYFSETQRNKGNFPGRFSGRQFSNSRSEMNVSTLELGDSALYLCASSLEEETQYFGPGTRLLVL.

This chain uses TRBV20-1 with TRBJ1-2, with D hard to call. Germline values: CDR1 DFQATT, CDR2 SNEGSKA (reference sequence). The length of the CDR3 is 11 residues. Deletions cut 7 bases from V and 0 bases from J, with 6 bases between. The CDR3 region has the DNA TGCAGTGGTGGGACTAACTATGGCTACACCTTC. Translating gives CSGGTNYGYTF.

The rearrangement joins TRBV25-1 to TRBJ1-1; no definite D call. The CDR3 is 15 amino acids. V lost 8 bases and J lost 9, with 25 bases in between. Germline CDR1 MGHDK, CDR2 SYGVNS. The CDR3 nucleotides are TGTGCCAGCTTACCGACGCCACGCGGTTTCTCGAAAGCTTTCTTT. Amino acid sequence: CASLPTPRGFSKAFF. The full variable domain, rest sourced from reference TRBV25-1 and TRBJ1-1, is EADIYQTPRYLVIGTGKKITLECSQTMGHDKMYWYQQDPGMELHLIHYSYGVNSTEKGDLSSESTVSRIRTEHFPLTLESARPSHTSQYLCASLPTPRGFSKAFFGQGTRLTVV.

CDR3 DNA sequence: TGTGCCAGCAGCTTCTGGATGAACACTGAAGCTTTCTTT. Translated, it gives CASSFWMNTEAFF. The gene calls are TRBV7-9 and TRBJ1-1, with D unclear. With 3 bases removed from V and 0 bases from J, the gap between germline ends came to 5 bases. Looked up from germline, CDR1 is SEHNR and CDR2 is FQNEAQ (reference sequence). The CDR3 has 13 residues.

The rearrangement links TRBV5-1 to TRBJ1-2; D unresolved. Germline lookup yields CDR1 SGHRS and CDR2 YFSETQ. Trimming stripped 4 bases from V and 2 bases from J, with 12 bases between. This CDR3 spans 14 amino acids. In DNA form, the CDR3 reads TGCGCCAGCAGCGCCCTCGAAAAGAACTATGGCTACACCTTC. Protein sequence: CASSALEKNYGYTF.

The rearrangement uses TRBV18 and TRBJ1-5; TRBD1 agrees at 7 bases. The germline V gene has CDR1 KGHSH and CDR2 LQKENI. CDR3 size: 16 residues. J gave up 0 bases and V 1 base, and 3 bases lay outside the gene matches. CDR3 amino acids: CASSPQGTVSNQPQHF. The CDR3 coding sequence is TGTGCCAGCTCACCACAGGGGACAGTTAGCAATCAGCCCCAGCATTTT.

J is TRBJ1-1 and V is TRBV2; D unclear. Trimming pared 7 bases from V and 6 bases from J, leaving 15 bases between. This CDR3 has 13 residues. Germline CDR1 SNHLY, CDR2 FYNNEI. Here the CDR3 reads CASIPELSAEAFF. In nucleotides, the CDR3 is TGTGCCAGCATCCCGGAGCTTAGCGCTGAAGCTTTCTTT.

This clone was seen only a few times. This chain connects TRBV25-1 to TRBJ2-5; unclear D gene. The CDR3 covers 12 residues. The ends were cut back, 7 bases at V and 2 bases at J, with 8 bases in the middle. Germline CDR1 reads MGHDK; CDR2 reads SYGVNS. CDR3 amino acids: CASMNYQETQYF. The CDR3 DNA sequence: TGTGCCAGCATGAACTATCAAGAGACCCAGTACTTC.

This rearrangement joins TRBV18 to TRBJ1-6; D gene uncertain. CDR1 and CDR2 (germline): KGHSH, LQKENI. This CDR3 has 14 amino acids. Deletions cut 6 bases from V and 9 bases from J, with 15 bases between. The CDR3 DNA reads as TGTGCCAGCTCCCAGAGGGTCCCCATTTCACCCCTCCACTTT. Its translation is CASSQRVPISPLHF.

The chain carries TRBV19 and TRBJ2-5; D ambiguous. This CDR3 has 11 amino acids. The germline V gene has CDR1 LNHDA and CDR2 SQIVND (reference sequence). Deletions cut 7 bases from V and 1 base from J, with 4 bases between. Here the CDR3 DNA reads TGTGCCAGTAAGGCCCAAGAGACCCAGTACTTC. Residues: CASKAQETQYF.

This sequence joins TRBV18 and TRBJ1-2; D gene uncertain. This CDR3 comprises 14 residues. Germline V gene lookup returns CDR1 KGHSH and CDR2 LQKENI. Deletions cut 3 bases from V and 8 bases from J, with 16 bases between. CDR3 residues: CASSPAPQDGGYTF. The CDR3 nucleotides are TGTGCCAGCTCACCGGCCCCCCAGGACGGAGGCTACACCTTC.

The chain links TRBV10-1 to TRBJ2-7; D is possibly TRBD2 (6 bases). Germline V gene data show CDR1 as WNHNN and CDR2 as SYGVQD (reference sequence). V was pared by 0 bases and J by 5 bases, with 20 bases between. There are 17 residues in the CDR3. CDR3 sequence: CASSESRFAGKLDEQYF. CDR3 sequence (DNA): TGCGCCAGCAGTGAGTCCCGTTTTGCGGGAAAGTTGGACGAGCAGTACTTC.

The rearrangement uses TRBV29-1 and TRBJ1-2; 12 bases agree with TRBD1. This CDR3 has 15 residues. The V and J ends lost 5 bases and 6 bases, in that order; junction bases with no gene match: 10. The germline gives CDR1 SQVTM, CDR2 ANQGSEA. In DNA, the CDR3 is TGCAGCGTTTATAAAGTGGGACAGGGGGCTAATGGCTACACCTTC. Its protein is CSVYKVGQGANGYTF.

The chain has TRBV27 and TRBJ2-1; D is uncertain. V was shortened by 2 bases and J by 3 bases, with 14 bases between the two germline ends. Germline V gene sequence: CDR1 MNHEY, CDR2 SMNVEV (reference sequence). The length of the CDR3 is 16 residues. DNA of the CDR3: TGTGCCAGCAGTTTAAATCTTGCGGACCTCTACAATGAGCAGTTCTTC. This encodes CASSLNLADLYNEQFF.

The rearrangement links TRBV29-1 to TRBJ1-1; a weak D match, TRBD1 (5 bases). The CDR3 has 13 residues. Trimming stripped 6 bases from V and 6 bases from J, with 17 bases between. Per germline, CDR1 SQVTM and CDR2 ANQGSEA. Here the CDR3 DNA reads TGCAGCGTCAAGGGACGGCTATCCGCTGAAGCTTTCTTT. Protein sequence: CSVKGRLSAEAFF.

J is TRBJ1-2 and V is TRBV6-1; 7 bases agree with TRBD1. The junction had 12 bases not matched to a gene; V was cut back by 4 bases and J by 4 bases. This CDR3 has 16 residues. CDR1 MNHNS and CDR2 SASEGT come from the germline V gene. The CDR3, as DNA: TGTGCCAGCAGTGCAAGACAGGGTACTGATCCCTATGGCTACACCTTC. Translation: CASSARQGTDPYGYTF.

The chain carries TRBV5-1 and TRBJ1-5, with D possibly TRBD1 on 5 matching bases. This CDR3 spans 15 amino acids. The germline V gene has CDR1 SGHRS and CDR2 YFSETQ. V was trimmed by 4 bases and J by 5 bases, leaving 16 bases between them. Here the CDR3 reads CASSPWGGDDQPQHF. In DNA form, the CDR3 reads TGCGCCAGCAGCCCGTGGGGGGGTGACGATCAGCCCCAGCATTTT.

The J gene is TRBJ1-5, the V gene TRBV28; TRBD1 might be the D (6 bases). The CDR3 is 17 residues long. CDR1 and CDR2 (germline): MDHEN, SYDVKM. Trimming pared 2 bases from V and 5 bases from J, leaving 19 bases between. The CDR3 DNA reads as TGTGCCAGCAGTTTAGTCGTCTACAGGGTGGTGGATCAGCCCCAGCATTTT. Amino acid sequence: CASSLVVYRVVDQPQHF.

The chain employs TRBV5-1 and TRBJ1-1, with a weak D call TRBD1 (6 bases). Germline V gives CDR1 SGHRS, CDR2 YFSETQ. The CDR3 contains 13 residues. V shed 4 bases and J shed 4 bases, with 11 bases lying between them. The CDR3 nucleotides read TGCGCCAGCAGCCGGACAGAGATCACTGAAGCTTTCTTT. This encodes CASSRTEITEAFF.

The chain joins TRBV3-1 (or the pseudogene TRBV3-2) to TRBJ1-6; TRBD1 is a possible D gene (5 bases). The CDR3 spans 15 residues. V was pared by 2 bases and J by 5 bases, with 10 bases between. Germline CDR1 reads LGHDT; CDR2 reads YNNKEL (reference sequence). CDR3: CASSQSWGNNSPLHF. In DNA, the CDR3 is TGTGCCAGCAGCCAATCTTGGGGGAATAATTCACCCCTCCACTTT.

The V and J genes are TRBV2 and TRBJ1-6; 8 nucleotides agree with TRBD1. Germline CDR1 is SNHLY and CDR2 is FYNNEI. This CDR3 region has 15 residues. The J segment lost 2 bases and the V segment lost 6 bases, leaving 3 bases of the junction unmatched. The DNA for the CDR3 is TGTGCCAGCAGGGCGGACAGGGCCTATAATTCACCCCTCCACTTT. Translating gives CASRADRAYNSPLHF.

This chain joins TRBV6-1 and TRBJ1-1; TRBD1 is a possible D gene (5 bases). The CDR3 covers 15 residues. V lost 0 bases and J 4 bases, leaving 12 bases between the germline ends. Germline assignment: CDR1 MNHNS and CDR2 SASEGT. CDR3 amino acids: CASSEAAGGVTEAFF. CDR3 DNA sequence: TGTGCCAGCAGTGAAGCGGCTGGGGGAGTCACTGAAGCTTTCTTT.

CDR3 sequence reads: CSVETGTDTQYF. The CDR3 DNA follows: TGCAGCGTTGAGACGGGCACAGATACGCAGTATTTT. The rearrangement joins TRBV29-1 to TRBJ2-3; D call uncertain. This CDR3 has 12 amino acids. CDR1 is SQVTM and CDR2 is ANQGSEA in the germline V gene. V gave up 3 bases and J gave up 1 base, with 5 bases separating them.